Included here is one T cell receptor (beta chain) sequence, with context. Antigen specificity is unknown. These data originate in a study of cytomegalovirus exposure and HLA in healthy donors. PCR used 60 Vbeta primers and 13 Jbeta primers. Repertoires were generated with immunoSEQ multiplex PCR, while TCRdb's copy carries only in-frame clones and drops some. Of approximately 100,000 clones listed, under 80% are singletons. V dropped 4 bases and J dropped 4; count of bases not matched to a gene: 6. The length of the CDR3 is 14 residues. From germline, CDR1 is SGHTS and CDR2 YDEGEE. Study results and limitations: Presence/absence analysis assumed near-uniform sequencing depth across donors. Later, TCR association rates were found to vary by HLA locus, highest for DRB1 and lowest for HLA-C.

The sample was PBMCs. This receptor was obtained from a woman aged 45-59 years in good health and CMV-seropositive. V is TRBV5-8 and J is TRBJ1-1, with 8 bases fitting TRBD1. The CDR3 coding sequence is TGTGCCAGCAGCAAATTCACAGGGGGCACTGAAGCTTTCTTT. This gives the protein CASSKFTGGTEAFF.